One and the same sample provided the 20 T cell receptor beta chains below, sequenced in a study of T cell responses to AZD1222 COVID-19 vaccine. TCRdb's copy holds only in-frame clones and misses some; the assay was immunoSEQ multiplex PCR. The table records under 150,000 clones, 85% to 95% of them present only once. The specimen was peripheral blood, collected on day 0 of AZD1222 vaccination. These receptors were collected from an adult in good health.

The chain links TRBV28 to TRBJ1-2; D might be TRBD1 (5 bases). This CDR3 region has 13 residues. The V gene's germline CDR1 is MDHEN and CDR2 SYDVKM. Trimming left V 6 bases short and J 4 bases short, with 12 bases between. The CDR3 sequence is CASRGDSGYGYTF. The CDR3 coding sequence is TGTGCCAGCAGAGGGGATAGCGGCTATGGCTACACCTTC.

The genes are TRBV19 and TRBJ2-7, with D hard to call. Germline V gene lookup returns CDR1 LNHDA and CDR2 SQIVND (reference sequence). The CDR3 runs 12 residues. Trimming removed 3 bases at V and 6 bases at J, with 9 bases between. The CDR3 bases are TGTGCCAGTAGTATGTATCGGGCCGAGCAGTACTTC. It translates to CASSMYRAEQYF.

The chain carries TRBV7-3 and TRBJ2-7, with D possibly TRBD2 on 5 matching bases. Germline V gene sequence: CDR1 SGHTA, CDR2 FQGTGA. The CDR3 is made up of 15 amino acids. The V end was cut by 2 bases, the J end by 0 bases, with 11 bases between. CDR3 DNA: TGTGCCAGCAGCTTATTGCTAGGGAGCTCCTACGAGCAGTACTTC. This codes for CASSLLLGSSYEQYF. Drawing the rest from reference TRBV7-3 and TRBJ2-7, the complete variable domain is GAGVSQTPSNKVTEKGKYVELRCDPISGHTALYWYRQSLGQGPEFLIYFQGTGAADDSGLPNDRFFAVRPEGSVSTLKIQRTERGDSAVYLCASSLLLGSSYEQYFGPGTRLTVT.

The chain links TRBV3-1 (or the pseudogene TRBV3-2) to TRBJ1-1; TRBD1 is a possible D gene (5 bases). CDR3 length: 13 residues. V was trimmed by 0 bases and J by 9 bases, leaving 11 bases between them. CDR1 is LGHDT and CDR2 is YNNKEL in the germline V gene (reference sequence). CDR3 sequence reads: CASSQETGRKAFF. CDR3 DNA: TGTGCCAGCAGCCAAGAAACAGGCCGGAAAGCTTTCTTT.

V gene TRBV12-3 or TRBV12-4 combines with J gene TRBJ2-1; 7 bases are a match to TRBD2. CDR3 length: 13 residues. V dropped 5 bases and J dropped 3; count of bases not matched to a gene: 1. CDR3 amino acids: CASSRDYYNEQFF. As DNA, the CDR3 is TGTGCCAGCAGTAGGGACTACTACAATGAGCAGTTCTTC.

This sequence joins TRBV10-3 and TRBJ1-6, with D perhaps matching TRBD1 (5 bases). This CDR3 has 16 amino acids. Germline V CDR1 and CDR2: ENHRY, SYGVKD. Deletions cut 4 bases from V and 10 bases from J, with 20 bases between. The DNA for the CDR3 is TGTGCCATCAGTGTGGGGTCCGGGACCCAGGGATCACCCCTCCACTTT. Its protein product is CAISVGSGTQGSPLHF.

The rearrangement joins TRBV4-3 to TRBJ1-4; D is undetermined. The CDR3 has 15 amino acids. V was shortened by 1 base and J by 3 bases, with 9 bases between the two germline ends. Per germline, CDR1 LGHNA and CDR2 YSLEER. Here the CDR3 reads CASSQGTGANEKLFF. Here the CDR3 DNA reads TGCGCCAGCAGCCAAGGTACTGGGGCTAATGAAAAACTGTTTTTT.

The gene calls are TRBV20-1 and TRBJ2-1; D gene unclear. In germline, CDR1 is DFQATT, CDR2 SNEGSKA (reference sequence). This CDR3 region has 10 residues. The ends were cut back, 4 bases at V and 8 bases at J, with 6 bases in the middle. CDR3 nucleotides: TGCAGTGCTATGGTGGATGAGCAGTTCTTC. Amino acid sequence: CSAMVDEQFF.

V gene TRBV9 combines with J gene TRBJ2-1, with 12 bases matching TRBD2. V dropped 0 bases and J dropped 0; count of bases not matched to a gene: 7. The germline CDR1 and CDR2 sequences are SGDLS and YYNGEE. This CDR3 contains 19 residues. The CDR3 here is CASSVALAGGFSSYNEQFF. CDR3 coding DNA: TGTGCCAGCAGCGTAGCGCTAGCGGGAGGGTTCAGCTCCTACAATGAGCAGTTCTTC.

CDR3 in DNA: TGTGCCAGCAGCTTGAGGGACGCCGGGACAGGGACTGGCTACACCTTC. Encoded protein: CASSLRDAGTGTGYTF. The chain joins TRBV7-2 to TRBJ1-2; 9 bases map to TRBD1. With V trimmed by 3 bases and J by 7 bases, 12 bases remained unmatched. Per the germline V gene, CDR1 is SGHTA and CDR2 is FQGNSA. The CDR3 is 16 amino acids.

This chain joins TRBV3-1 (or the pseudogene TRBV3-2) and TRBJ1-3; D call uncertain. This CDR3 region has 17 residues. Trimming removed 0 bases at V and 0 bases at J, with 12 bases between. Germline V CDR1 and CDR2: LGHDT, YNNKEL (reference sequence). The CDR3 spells CASSQDVAPRSGNTIYF. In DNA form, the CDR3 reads TGTGCCAGCAGCCAAGATGTAGCACCTCGCTCTGGAAACACCATATATTTT.

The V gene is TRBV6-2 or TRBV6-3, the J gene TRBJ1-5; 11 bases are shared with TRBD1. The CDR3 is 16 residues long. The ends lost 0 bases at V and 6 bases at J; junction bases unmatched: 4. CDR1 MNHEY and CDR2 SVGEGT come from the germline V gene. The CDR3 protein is CASSYSGTGGTQPQHF. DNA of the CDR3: TGTGCCAGCAGTTACTCGGGGACAGGGGGAACTCAGCCCCAGCATTTT.

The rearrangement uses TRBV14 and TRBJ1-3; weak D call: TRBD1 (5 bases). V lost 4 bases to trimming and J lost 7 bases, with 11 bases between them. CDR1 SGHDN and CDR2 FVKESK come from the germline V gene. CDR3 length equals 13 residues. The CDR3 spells CASSLGTANTIYF. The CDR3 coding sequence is TGTGCCAGCAGCCTCGGGACGGCTAACACCATATATTTT.

The CDR3 region has the DNA TGTGCCTTGATAGAGGACAGGGCTAAAGGCTACACCTTC. It codes for CALIEDRAKGYTF. The V call is TRBV30, the J call TRBJ1-2, with TRBD1 matching over 8 bases. The ends lost 7 bases at V and 8 bases at J; junction bases unmatched: 12. Germline-derived CDR1 and CDR2 are GTSNPN and SVGIG (reference sequence). The CDR3 contains 13 residues.

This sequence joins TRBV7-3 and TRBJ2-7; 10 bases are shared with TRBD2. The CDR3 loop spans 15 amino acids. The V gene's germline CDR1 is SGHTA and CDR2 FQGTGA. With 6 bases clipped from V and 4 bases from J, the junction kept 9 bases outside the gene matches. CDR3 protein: CASSPGSGRAYEQYF. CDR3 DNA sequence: TGTGCCAGCAGTCCCGGGAGCGGGAGGGCGTACGAGCAGTACTTC.

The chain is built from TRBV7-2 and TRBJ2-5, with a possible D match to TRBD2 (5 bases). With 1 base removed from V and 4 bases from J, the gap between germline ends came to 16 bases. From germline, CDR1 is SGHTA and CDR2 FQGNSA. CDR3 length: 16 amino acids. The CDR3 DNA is TGTGCCAGCAGCTTAGTTTCCAACGGGATGGGAGAGACCCAGTACTTC. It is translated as CASSLVSNGMGETQYF.

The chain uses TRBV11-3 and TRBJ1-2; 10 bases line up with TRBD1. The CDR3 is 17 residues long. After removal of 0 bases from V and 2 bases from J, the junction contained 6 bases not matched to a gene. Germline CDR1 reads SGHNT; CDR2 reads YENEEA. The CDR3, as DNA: TGTGCCAGCAGCTTAGATGGGACAGGGGACCCCAACTATGGCTACACCTTC. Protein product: CASSLDGTGDPNYGYTF.

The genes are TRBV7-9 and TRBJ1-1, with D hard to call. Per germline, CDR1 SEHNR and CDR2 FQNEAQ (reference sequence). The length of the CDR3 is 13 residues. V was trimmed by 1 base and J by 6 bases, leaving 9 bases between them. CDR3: CASSLVGRSEAFF. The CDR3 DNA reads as TGTGCCAGCAGCTTAGTCGGTCGGTCTGAAGCTTTCTTT.

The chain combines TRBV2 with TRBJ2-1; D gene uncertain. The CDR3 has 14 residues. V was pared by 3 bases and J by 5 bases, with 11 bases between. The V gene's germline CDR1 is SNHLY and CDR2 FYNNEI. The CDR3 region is CASSEGPRNNEQFF. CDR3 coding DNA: TGTGCCAGCAGTGAGGGTCCAAGAAACAATGAGCAGTTCTTC.

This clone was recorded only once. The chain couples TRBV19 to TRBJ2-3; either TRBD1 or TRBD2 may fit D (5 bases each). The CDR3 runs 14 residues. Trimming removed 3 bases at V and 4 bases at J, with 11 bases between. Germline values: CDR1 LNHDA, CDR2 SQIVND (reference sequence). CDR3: CASSIYGGADTQYF. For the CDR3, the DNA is TGTGCCAGTAGTATTTATGGGGGAGCAGATACGCAGTATTTT.